This is a list of T cell receptor beta chains from one sample in a study of T cell responses to AZD1222 COVID-19 vaccine. Clones were sequenced by immunoSEQ multiplex PCR, and TCRdb holds only the in-frame ones, with some missing. The sample has more than 140,000 clones, around 88% seen once; the top ten hold about 3.3%. Sequencing was performed on peripheral blood, taken on day 0 of MenACWY control vaccination. The receptors originated from an adult in good health. CDR3s include the opening cysteine and the closing phenylalanine or tryptophan. Each record gives: D gene, V gene, clone size, J gene, CDR3 DNA, CDR3 protein. The D gene is left open where the match is weak. Clone size is shown for a subset of rows, as once, few, many or a class of expanded clone.

D gene: .
V gene: TRBV28
clone size: .
J gene: TRBJ2-1
CDR3 DNA: TGTGCCAGCAGTCCCAGCACTACTAGGTACAATGAGCAGTTCTTC
CDR3 protein: CASSPSTTRYNEQFF

D gene: TRBD1
V gene: TRBV9
clone size: .
J gene: TRBJ2-5
CDR3 DNA: TGTGCCAGCAGCACCCACAGGGGGCTCCAAGAGACCCAGTACTTC
CDR3 protein: CASSTHRGLQETQYF

D gene: TRBD1
V gene: TRBV12-5
clone size: .
J gene: TRBJ2-1
CDR3 DNA: TGTGCTAGTGGTTTGGGACAGGGGCGTTGGAATGAGCAGTTCTTC
CDR3 protein: CASGLGQGRWNEQFF

D gene: .
V gene: TRBV27
clone size: .
J gene: TRBJ1-1
CDR3 DNA: TGTGCCAGCAGTTTAGGGAGAAACACTGAAGCTTTCTTT
CDR3 protein: CASSLGRNTEAFF

D gene: TRBD2
V gene: TRBV6-2/TRBV6-3
clone size: .
J gene: TRBJ2-3
CDR3 DNA: TGTGCCAGCAGTCCCGGCGGGGGAAGGCCTAGCACAGATACGCAGTATTTT
CDR3 protein: CASSPGGGRPSTDTQYF

D gene: TRBD1
V gene: TRBV11-3
clone size: .
J gene: TRBJ2-5
CDR3 DNA: TGTGCCAGCAGTACACAGGGGGCATCGGAGACCCAGTACTTC
CDR3 protein: CASSTQGASETQYF

D gene: .
V gene: TRBV4-2
clone size: .
J gene: TRBJ2-5
CDR3 DNA: TGTGCCAGCAGCCAAGACCCTCTCGTGAGAGAGACCCAGTACTTC
CDR3 protein: CASSQDPLVRETQYF

D gene: .
V gene: TRBV20-1
clone size: .
J gene: TRBJ1-2
CDR3 DNA: TGCAGTGCTAGAACAGGCTATGGCTACACCTTC
CDR3 protein: CSARTGYGYTF

D gene: .
V gene: TRBV28
clone size: .
J gene: TRBJ1-1
CDR3 DNA: TGTGCCAGCAGTTGGGTTGGCAGAGTAACGGTCACTGAAGCTTTCTTT
CDR3 protein: CASSWVGRVTVTEAFF

D gene: .
V gene: TRBV6-5
clone size: .
J gene: TRBJ2-7
CDR3 DNA: TGTGCCAGCAGTTACTCGGGCGGTGGAAGGGAATACGAGCAGTACTTC
CDR3 protein: CASSYSGGGREYEQYF

D gene: TRBD1
V gene: TRBV28
clone size: .
J gene: TRBJ2-7
CDR3 DNA: TGTGCCAGCAGACTCCCCGGGACAGGCTCCTACGAGCAGTACTTC
CDR3 protein: CASRLPGTGSYEQYF

D gene: TRBD1
V gene: TRBV12-5
clone size: .
J gene: TRBJ1-5
CDR3 DNA: TGTGCTAGTGGTTTAGGGAAGGGGGACAGGGGGCTGGGCAATCAGCCCCAGCATTTT
CDR3 protein: CASGLGKGDRGLGNQPQHF

D gene: .
V gene: TRBV21-1
clone size: .
J gene: TRBJ2-4
CDR3 DNA: TGTGCCAGCAGCACAAAGACGGTGGTATCGGGGAGCCTAGCCAAAAACATTCAGTACTTC
CDR3 protein: CASSTKTVVSGSLAKNIQYF

D gene: .
V gene: TRBV10-1
clone size: .
J gene: TRBJ1-1
CDR3 DNA: TGCGCCAGCAGTGAGGGAACTGAAGCTTTCTTT
CDR3 protein: CASSEGTEAFF

D gene: .
V gene: TRBV7-9
clone size: .
J gene: TRBJ2-7
CDR3 DNA: TGTGCCAGCAGTTCTGCGACACGACCCTACGAGCAGTACTTC
CDR3 protein: CASSSATRPYEQYF

D gene: TRBD1
V gene: TRBV6-2/TRBV6-3
clone size: .
J gene: TRBJ1-2
CDR3 DNA: TGTGCCAGCAGTGGACAGGGACACGGCTACACCTTC
CDR3 protein: CASSGQGHGYTF

D gene: .
V gene: TRBV5-5
clone size: .
J gene: TRBJ1-2
CDR3 DNA: TGTGCCAGCAGCCCGACCGGGGACGGCTATGGCTACACCTTC
CDR3 protein: CASSPTGDGYGYTF

D gene: .
V gene: TRBV11-3
clone size: .
J gene: TRBJ2-7
CDR3 DNA: TGTGCCAGCAGTCGAAGAGGACCCTCCTACGAGCAGTACTTC
CDR3 protein: CASSRRGPSYEQYF

D gene: .
V gene: TRBV6-5
clone size: .
J gene: TRBJ1-2
CDR3 DNA: TGTGCCAGCAGTTACTCGATCAGGGCCCAGAGATATGGCTACACCTTC
CDR3 protein: CASSYSIRAQRYGYTF

D gene: TRBD1
V gene: TRBV7-2
clone size: .
J gene: TRBJ2-7
CDR3 DNA: TGTGCCAGCACCCAACAGGGGCCTCCGGTCGAGCAGTACTTC
CDR3 protein: CASTQQGPPVEQYF

D gene: .
V gene: TRBV19
clone size: .
J gene: TRBJ2-2
CDR3 DNA: TGTGCCAGTACTCACACAGTCACCGGGGAGCTGTTTTTT
CDR3 protein: CASTHTVTGELFF

D gene: .
V gene: TRBV18
clone size: .
J gene: TRBJ1-3
CDR3 DNA: TGTGCCAGCTCACCATCTGGAACCCCCTCTGGAAACACCATATATTTT
CDR3 protein: CASSPSGTPSGNTIYF

D gene: .
V gene: TRBV4-2
clone size: few
J gene: TRBJ1-4
CDR3 DNA: TGTGCCAGCAGCCAGTCAACAGGTTCAACTAATGAAAAACTGTTTTTT
CDR3 protein: CASSQSTGSTNEKLFF

D gene: .
V gene: TRBV20-1
clone size: .
J gene: TRBJ1-2
CDR3 DNA: TGCAGTGAGGCCAGGGGTGACGGCTACACCTTC
CDR3 protein: CSEARGDGYTF

D gene: .
V gene: TRBV3-1/TRBV3-2
clone size: .
J gene: TRBJ1-6
CDR3 DNA: TGTGCCAGCAGCCAAGATCTGGACACAAATTCACCCCTCCACTTT
CDR3 protein: CASSQDLDTNSPLHF

D gene: .
V gene: TRBV11-2
clone size: .
J gene: TRBJ2-6
CDR3 DNA: TGTGCCAGCAGCTCGCCTGGGAGGAGTTCTGGGGCCAACGTCCTGACTTTC
CDR3 protein: CASSSPGRSSGANVLTF

D gene: .
V gene: TRBV11-3
clone size: .
J gene: TRBJ2-3
CDR3 DNA: TGTGCCAGTAAAACGGGGGCGTTCACAGATACGCAGTATTTT
CDR3 protein: CASKTGAFTDTQYF

D gene: .
V gene: TRBV5-1
clone size: .
J gene: TRBJ2-2
CDR3 DNA: TGCGCCAGCAGCTTCCGGGGAGCCGACACCGGGGAGCTGTTTTTT
CDR3 protein: CASSFRGADTGELFF

D gene: TRBD1
V gene: TRBV3-1/TRBV3-2
clone size: .
J gene: TRBJ1-5
CDR3 DNA: TGTGCCAGCAGCCCCGGGACAGGGAATCAGCCCCAGCATTTT
CDR3 protein: CASSPGTGNQPQHF

D gene: TRBD2
V gene: TRBV5-1
clone size: .
J gene: TRBJ2-3
CDR3 DNA: TGCGCCAGCAGCTTGGCCGCGGGGGTGGGCACAGATACGCAGTATTTT
CDR3 protein: CASSLAAGVGTDTQYF

D gene: .
V gene: TRBV5-4
clone size: .
J gene: TRBJ1-2
CDR3 DNA: TGTGCCAGCAGCTTAACGAGGGGTGGCTACACCTTC
CDR3 protein: CASSLTRGGYTF

D gene: TRBD2
V gene: TRBV11-3
clone size: .
J gene: TRBJ2-1
CDR3 DNA: TGTGCCAGCAGCTCTAGCGGTACCCTCTCCTACAATGAGCAGTTCTTC
CDR3 protein: CASSSSGTLSYNEQFF

D gene: TRBD1
V gene: TRBV3-1/TRBV3-2
clone size: few
J gene: TRBJ1-2
CDR3 DNA: TGTGCCAGCACTAACAGGGGAGAAAACTATGGCTACACCTTC
CDR3 protein: CASTNRGENYGYTF

D gene: .
V gene: TRBV7-9
clone size: few
J gene: TRBJ1-3
CDR3 DNA: TGTGCCAGCAGCTTGACGGGGAGCTCTGGAAACACCATATATTTT
CDR3 protein: CASSLTGSSGNTIYF

D gene: TRBD1
V gene: TRBV4-2
clone size: .
J gene: TRBJ1-4
CDR3 DNA: TGTGCCAGCAGCCATGAGGGACAGCTTAATGAAAAACTGTTTTTT
CDR3 protein: CASSHEGQLNEKLFF

D gene: .
V gene: TRBV2
clone size: .
J gene: TRBJ2-3
CDR3 DNA: TGTGCCAGCAGTCCCGGACAGTTAAGCACAGATACGCAGTATTTT
CDR3 protein: CASSPGQLSTDTQYF

D gene: TRBD1
V gene: TRBV2
clone size: .
J gene: TRBJ1-4
CDR3 DNA: TGTGCCGGGGGACAGGGGGCAACTAATGAAAAACTGTTTTTT
CDR3 protein: CAGGQGATNEKLFF

D gene: TRBD2
V gene: TRBV28
clone size: .
J gene: TRBJ2-7
CDR3 DNA: TGTGCCAGCAGCACGCGGACTAGATTATACGAGCAGTACTTC
CDR3 protein: CASSTRTRLYEQYF

D gene: TRBD1
V gene: TRBV6-2/TRBV6-3
clone size: .
J gene: TRBJ1-4
CDR3 DNA: TGTGCCAGCAGTTCCCGGGACAGGGGCCGCCGTAATGAAAAACTGTTTTTT
CDR3 protein: CASSSRDRGRRNEKLFF

D gene: .
V gene: TRBV27
clone size: .
J gene: TRBJ2-3
CDR3 DNA: TGTGCCAGCACCTGGGTGGGCACAGATACGCAGTATTTT
CDR3 protein: CASTWVGTDTQYF

D gene: .
V gene: TRBV19
clone size: .
J gene: TRBJ1-2
CDR3 DNA: TGTGCCAGTAGTGGACTGATTTACGGCTACACCTTC
CDR3 protein: CASSGLIYGYTF

D gene: .
V gene: TRBV28
clone size: once
J gene: TRBJ1-5
CDR3 DNA: TGTGCCAGCCGATATTCAGGGGCGAATCAGCCCCAGCATTTT
CDR3 protein: CASRYSGANQPQHF